The rows below give T cell receptor beta chains drawn from one sample of a study of blood T cell repertoires in COVID-19. The assay was immunoSEQ multiplex PCR, and TCRdb's table has in-frame clones only and misses some. The sample yields 75,000 to 95,000 clones, 72% seen once. The sequenced sample consisted of peripheral blood. All receptors derive from a woman aged 60-70 years in a cohort sampled during active or convalescent COVID-19. Both conserved end residues are part of each CDR3. Fields, in order: V gene, J gene, clone size, D gene, CDR3 DNA, CDR3 protein. D genes are given only for firm matches. Part of the rows lack a size; the others show once, few, many or a class for expanded clones.

>TRBV6-5|TRBJ2-7|.|TRBD2
TGTGCCAGCAGCCTGGCGGGGGGGCCTACCTACGAGCAGTACTTC
CASSLAGGPTYEQYF
>TRBV18|TRBJ2-1|few|TRBD1
TGTGCCAGCTCCCGGACAGGGAATCCCCTCTTC
CASSRTGNPLF
>TRBV28|TRBJ1-2|.|.
TGTGCCAGCAGTTTATATCCTCCCTATAGTAAGCTCCTCTATTACACCTTC
CASSLYPPYSKLLYYTF
>TRBV30|TRBJ2-3|.|TRBD2
TGTGCCTGGAGTGTGACCGGGGGGTCCCTCGGGGATACGCAGTATTTT
CAWSVTGGSLGDTQYF
>TRBV7-9|TRBJ1-2|.|TRBD1
TGTGCCAGCAGCCATAATAACAGGGGAACTAACTATGGCTACACCTTC
CASSHNNRGTNYGYTF
>TRBV27|TRBJ2-5|.|.
TGTGCCAGCAGTACATTAGCCGCGGGGGCAGGGGAGACCCAGTACTTC
CASSTLAAGAGETQYF
>TRBV14|TRBJ2-5|.|.
TGTGCCAGCAGCCCCCAGGGGGGAAACCAAGAGACCCAGTACTTC
CASSPQGGNQETQYF
>TRBV29-1|TRBJ1-2|.|.
TGCAGCGTTTGGGGGCGGGATGGCTACACCTTC
CSVWGRDGYTF
>TRBV4-1|TRBJ2-1|few|.
TGCGCCAGCAGCCAATCCCGGGGAAGGGACAATGAGCAGTTCTTC
CASSQSRGRDNEQFF
>TRBV6-5|TRBJ2-7|.|.
TGTGCCAGCAGGCGGGGGACAGGCTATTCCTACGAGCAGTACTTC
CASRRGTGYSYEQYF
>TRBV29-1|TRBJ2-7|.|TRBD1
TGCAGCGTTGGGACAGGCAGCTCCTACGAGCAGTACTTC
CSVGTGSSYEQYF
>TRBV18|TRBJ2-1|.|TRBD1
TGTGCCAGCTCACCTTCCGACAGGGGCTCTACTCCGAACAATGAGCAGTTCTTC
CASSPSDRGSTPNNEQFF
>TRBV27|TRBJ1-2|.|.
TGTGCCAACAAGGGGTCATGGAACTATGGCTACACCTTC
CANKGSWNYGYTF
>TRBV5-6|TRBJ1-5|.|TRBD1
TGTGCCAGCAGCTTGTCCACAGGGGGATGGGATCAGCCCCAGCATTTT
CASSLSTGGWDQPQHF
>TRBV15|TRBJ2-5|few|.
TGTGCCACCAGCAGAGGACAGCAAGAGACCCAGTACTTC
CATSRGQQETQYF
>TRBV4-3|TRBJ2-1|.|TRBD2
TGCGCCAGCAGCCAAGACGGACTAGCCCACAATGAGCAGTTCTTC
CASSQDGLAHNEQFF
>TRBV15|TRBJ2-5|.|TRBD1
TGTGCCACCAGCAGGTCACAAACCGACAGGGCCGAGACCCAGTACTTC
CATSRSQTDRAETQYF
>TRBV19|TRBJ1-1|.|.
TGTGCCAGTAGTATGGAGAGGACTGAAGCTTTCTTT
CASSMERTEAFF
>TRBV7-9|TRBJ1-4|.|.
TGTGCCAGCAGCTCTCAGGGTTCTGCTAATGAAAAACTGTTTTTT
CASSSQGSANEKLFF
>TRBV9|TRBJ1-1|few|TRBD1
TGTGCCAGCAGCAAAGGACAGGGCCTGAACACTGAAGCTTTCTTT
CASSKGQGLNTEAFF
>TRBV2|TRBJ2-7|.|.
TGTGCCAGCCGGGACACCACCTACGAGCAGTACTTC
CASRDTTYEQYF
>TRBV15|TRBJ2-3|.|TRBD1
TGTGCCACCAGCACCCGTCGGACAGGGGGGCCAGATACGCAGTATTTT
CATSTRRTGGPDTQYF
>TRBV11-1|TRBJ1-1|.|.
TGTGCCAGCAGCTCTCTACAGATTCCGAACACTGAAGCTTTCTTT
CASSSLQIPNTEAFF
>TRBV10-3|TRBJ2-5|.|TRBD2
TGTGCCATCAGCCTCCTAGCGGGGGGCGGAGAGACCCAGTACTTC
CAISLLAGGGETQYF
>TRBV3-1/TRBV3-2|TRBJ1-1|.|.
TGTGCCAGCAGCCAGCGGCTGAACACTGAAGCTTTCTTT
CASSQRLNTEAFF
>TRBV15|TRBJ1-2|.|TRBD1
TGTGCCACCAGCAAGACAGGGTTTGGCTACACCTTC
CATSKTGFGYTF
>TRBV24-1|TRBJ2-3|.|TRBD1
TGTGCCACCAGTGAAACAGGGGGCGATGGTACAGATACGCAGTATTTT
CATSETGGDGTDTQYF
>TRBV4-1|TRBJ1-5|.|TRBD1
TGCGCCAGCAGCCTCCGGACAGGGCTCAATCAGCCCCAGCATTTT
CASSLRTGLNQPQHF
>TRBV5-1|TRBJ1-5|once|.
TGCGCCAGCAGCTCAGGGGCCGATCAGCCCCAGCATTTT
CASSSGADQPQHF
>TRBV10-2|TRBJ1-5|few|.
TGCGCCAGCAGTGAGAGGGGGAGGGGAGGTCAGCCCCAGCATTTT
CASSERGRGGQPQHF
>TRBV7-3|TRBJ2-5|.|TRBD2
TGTGCCAGCAGCCCCAAGCCCCTGACTAGCGGGGGGTACCAAGAGACCCAGTACTTC
CASSPKPLTSGGYQETQYF
>TRBV3-1/TRBV3-2|TRBJ2-2|.|.
TGTGCCAGCAGCCAAGATATTACTGGCACCGGGGAGCTGTTTTTT
CASSQDITGTGELFF
>TRBV6-2/TRBV6-3|TRBJ1-2|.|TRBD1
TGTGCCAGCAGTCGCTCCGGGACAGGGGACCGAGCTAACTATGGCTACACCTTC
CASSRSGTGDRANYGYTF
>TRBV6-5|TRBJ1-2|many|TRBD1
TGTGCCAGCAGTCGGGACAGGGCGGATGGCTACACCTTC
CASSRDRADGYTF
>TRBV6-5|TRBJ2-7|few|.
TGTGCCAGCAGTCCCGGACAGCCTCCCTACGAGCAGTACTTC
CASSPGQPPYEQYF
>TRBV3-1/TRBV3-2|TRBJ2-2|.|TRBD1
TGTGCCAGCAGCCAGGACAGGGTGGTAAACACCGGGGAGCTGTTTTTT
CASSQDRVVNTGELFF
>TRBV9|TRBJ1-4|.|.
TGTGCCAGCAGCGGGACAGATAATGAAAAACTGTTTTTT
CASSGTDNEKLFF
>TRBV4-1|TRBJ2-3|.|.
TGCGCCAGCAGCCAGAAAGACAGGTCTGGGGCAGATACGCAGTATTTT
CASSQKDRSGADTQYF
>TRBV11-2|TRBJ1-5|.|TRBD1
TGTGCCAGCAGCCAAGGGGGCGAAAGCAATCAGCCCCAGCATTTT
CASSQGGESNQPQHF
>TRBV28|TRBJ1-2|.|.
TGTGCCAGCACCACTGGAGGGGCGAAGGTCTCCTATGGCTACACCTTC
CASTTGGAKVSYGYTF
>TRBV6-5|TRBJ2-5|.|TRBD1
TGTGCCAGCAGTTACAACAGGGGGCTTGGGACCCAGTACTTC
CASSYNRGLGTQYF
>TRBV7-8|TRBJ2-1|.|.
TGTGCCAGCAGCTTCGCCGACCCCAGGGGAGGGATATACAATGAGCAGTTCTTC
CASSFADPRGGIYNEQFF
>TRBV18|TRBJ2-3|once|.
TGTGCCAGCTCCCTGTCCCAGGGAGGTGGAGATACGCAGTATTTT
CASSLSQGGGDTQYF
>TRBV5-1|TRBJ2-3|.|TRBD2
TGCGCCAGCACCCTTGGACTAGCTGATACGCAGTATTTT
CASTLGLADTQYF
>TRBV6-1|TRBJ1-2|.|.
TGTGCCAGCATCAAGGGGGGCTACACCTTC
CASIKGGYTF